The 12 T cell receptor beta chains given below trace back to one sample, sequenced in a study of blood T cell repertoires in COVID-19. Some clones are missing from TCRdb's copy, which holds only in-frame ones; the method was immunoSEQ multiplex PCR. The table has 100,000 to 120,000 clones, roughly nine tenths seen once. The sequenced sample consisted of peripheral blood. The source is a human donor in a cohort sampled during active COVID-19.

The rearrangement joins TRBV10-2 to TRBJ2-3, with TRBD1 matching 7 bases. The J segment lost 4 bases and the V segment lost 10 bases, leaving 11 bases of the junction unmatched. There are 14 residues in the CDR3. The germline gives CDR1 WSHSY, CDR2 SAAADI. The DNA for the CDR3 is TGCGCCACCTTAAAGGACAGGACGCCAGATACGCAGTATTTT. It specifies CATLKDRTPDTQYF.

This chain connects TRBV4-3 to TRBJ2-3, with 8 nucleotides matching TRBD2. The V gene end was trimmed by 4 bases and the J gene end by 3 bases; junction bases not matched to a gene: 12. CDR1 is LGHNA and CDR2 is YSLEER in the germline V gene. This CDR3 spans 17 amino acids. CDR3 region: CASSPKSGRGSTDTQYF. CDR3 DNA sequence: TGCGCCAGCAGCCCCAAGAGCGGGAGAGGGAGTACAGATACGCAGTATTTT.

This clone was observed once. The rearrangement links TRBV5-4 to TRBJ1-1, with D perhaps matching TRBD1 (6 bases). Germline CDR1 is SGHNT and CDR2 is YYREEE (reference sequence). The CDR3 covers 14 residues. V dropped 4 bases and J dropped 4 bases, with 14 bases sitting between them. The CDR3 nucleotides read TGTGCCAGCAGCGTATCAGGGGACCGCACTGAAGCTTTCTTT. This codes for CASSVSGDRTEAFF.

A few counts support this clone. The rearrangement links TRBV12-5 to TRBJ1-5; D may be TRBD1 (5 bases). Germline V CDR1 and CDR2: LGHNT, FRNRAP. V shed 0 bases and J shed 4 bases, with 13 bases lying between them. The CDR3 totals 16 residues. The CDR3 sequence: CASGLVQDGMNQPQHF. The CDR3 DNA reads TGTGCTAGTGGTTTGGTACAGGACGGAATGAATCAGCCCCAGCATTTT.

The chain couples TRBV4-2 to TRBJ1-6; 9 bases line up with TRBD1. Germline CDR1 and CDR2: LGHNA and YNFKEQ. CDR3 length equals 18 residues. J was trimmed by 7 bases and V by 0 bases; bases with no gene match: 10. The CDR3 spells CASSQDLARDRANSPLHF. In nucleotides, the CDR3 is TGTGCCAGCAGCCAAGATTTGGCCCGGGACAGGGCCAATTCACCCCTCCACTTT.

The chain recombines TRBV5-1 with TRBJ2-7; a weak D match, TRBD1 (6 bases). Trimming took 0 bases from V and 7 from J, leaving 14 bases between them. CDR3 length: 14 residues. Germline CDR1 reads SGHRS; CDR2 reads YFSETQ. Here the CDR3 DNA reads TGCGCCAGCAGCTTGGGGTCAGGGGCGCGAGAGCAGTACTTC. Residues: CASSLGSGAREQYF.

The chain employs TRBV30 and TRBJ1-2, with D perhaps matching TRBD1 (5 bases). The V and J ends lost 5 bases and 3 bases respectively, with 19 bases between them. The CDR3 runs 15 residues. From germline, CDR1 is GTSNPN and CDR2 SVGIG (reference sequence). The CDR3 spells CAWGIRAGVDYGYTF. The CDR3 bases are TGTGCCTGGGGGATCAGGGCTGGGGTAGACTATGGCTACACCTTC.

The chain employs TRBV5-1 and TRBJ1-3, with 7 bases matching TRBD1. The CDR3 is 15 amino acids. The germline CDR1 and CDR2 sequences are SGHRS and YFSETQ. V lost 1 base and J lost 2; bases outside the gene matches: 3. The CDR3 sequence: CASSLSTGAGNTIYF. The CDR3 nucleotides are TGCGCCAGCAGCTTGTCCACAGGGGCTGGAAACACCATATATTTT.

The rearrangement links TRBV11-2 to TRBJ1-1; 10 bases match TRBD1. The germline CDR1 and CDR2 sequences are SGHAT and FQNNGV. The CDR3 sequence is 16 residues long. V dropped 3 bases and J dropped 2; count of bases not matched to a gene: 6. DNA of the CDR3: TGTGCCAGCAGCTTCGCCGGGACAGGGGCTAACACTGAAGCTTTCTTT. Residues: CASSFAGTGANTEAFF. Full variable domain (rest looked up from reference TRBV11-2 and TRBJ1-1): EAGVAQSPRYKIIEKRQSVAFWCNPISGHATLYWYQQILGQGPKLLIQFQNNGVVDDSQLPKDRFSAERLKGVDSTLKIQPAKLEDSAVYLCASSFAGTGANTEAFFGQGTRLTVV.

Only one count was recorded for this clone. The DNA of the CDR3 is TGCGCCAGCAGCTCAGGGGGGAGCACAGATACGCAGTATTTT. It encodes CASSSGGSTDTQYF. J is TRBJ2-3 and V is TRBV5-1; D is perhaps TRBD1 (7 bases). The CDR3 is 14 amino acids. Trimming cost V 3 bases and J 0 bases, with 8 bases left between them. Germline assignment: CDR1 SGHRS and CDR2 YFSETQ.

This rearrangement joins TRBV25-1 to TRBJ2-5; 8 nucleotides match TRBD2. V lost 6 bases, J lost 7 bases, and 10 bases stayed unmatched. The length of the CDR3 is 14 residues. Germline CDR1 and CDR2: MGHDK and SYGVNS. In nucleotides, the CDR3 is TGTGCCAGCAGCGTCCTCGGGGGGGCGGGGACCCAGTACTTC. Its protein is CASSVLGGAGTQYF.

The chain carries TRBV18 and TRBJ2-5, with TRBD2 matching over 9 bases. The junction had 6 bases not matched to a gene; V was cut back by 3 bases and J by 4 bases. CDR3 length: 15 residues. Germline CDR1 is KGHSH and CDR2 is LQKENI. CDR3 DNA: TGTGCCAGCTCACCGCCCACTAGCGGGCGAGAGACCCAGTACTTC. As protein: CASSPPTSGRETQYF.